This T cell receptor beta chain was recorded in a study of shared clonotypes between healthy human individuals (TCRdb year 2020). With respect to the entire study: The cohort included a few men and a couple of women between 18 and 49 years of age. For each donor, CD4 naive and CD4 memory were each run on three plates, CD8 naive on two plates, and CD8 memory on one plate. To estimate repertoire size and how much clonotypes are shared between individuals, the study performed deep sequencing of blood TCR repertoires from about five healthy adults. Different laboratories and diverse techniques were used to prepare libraries and sequence TCR repertoires, to increase sequencing depth and limit assay-specific biases. Between about 0.9 and 9 billion PBMCs per donor were obtained by leukapheresis. The full study reports these points: Even with the large sequencing depth, rarefaction of the sorted-subset datasets indicated that sequencing was incomplete. Compared with non-shared clonotypes, the clonotypes found in all four sorted-subset donors had higher generation probabilities. The genetic and exposure-history diversity represented was limited by the small number of donors. Only blood was sampled, and tissue TCR repertoires likely differ from those in blood. Larger estimated clonotype richness was generally found for naive subsets than for memory subsets. When a handful of donors were compared, the shared fraction of clonotypes was around 5% for naive CD4, 3.5% to 4% for naive CD8, 2.3% for memory CD4, and less than 0.5% for memory CD8. Pairwise subsampling led to the expectation that sequencing depth would affect the degree of clonotype sharing among donors.

The donors were healthy, HIV-negative adults who had no recently reported acute infections or vaccinations. All donors were Caucasian adults living in Nashville, Tennessee, USA. CD4+ T cells were enriched through magnetic negative selection, after which naive cells were positively selected on CD45RA and the remaining negative fraction served as the memory subset. Blood was collected by leukapheresis, and PBMCs were isolated by Ficoll-Histopaque density gradient centrifugation and then cryopreserved in liquid nitrogen vapor phase. Analytical flow cytometry was used to check the purity and quantity of every magnetically sorted T cell population. Genomic DNA was isolated from each sorted fraction and quantified by UV absorbance on a Nanodrop 2000c. As concerns this clone: Its antigen is not yet known. Base qualities are not recorded, but no much larger clone differs from it by a single base.

TCR CDR3 regions were amplified from genomic DNA by multiplex PCR using the deep immunoSEQ assay. For each cell subset, the extracted genomic DNA was distributed evenly across all wells of several immunoSEQ 96-well plates, and each plate served as one replicate. For sorted subsets, approximately 200 ng of genomic DNA, equivalent to some 30,000 T cell genomes, went into each replicate PCR. Purified libraries were quantified with a Qubit 3.0 fluorometer, sized on a Bioanalyzer 2100, and re-quantified with the KAPA Library Quantification kit. Every immunoSEQ 96-well plate was sequenced on a separate single-read 150-cycle Illumina NextSeq 550 flow cell. Regarding the original processing steps: Because the immunoSEQ output included only junctional sequences and no quality scores, the filtering could not be the same as the filtering used for full-length reads. Sequences were annotated with PyIR, a Python wrapper for IgBLAST v1.9, using IMGT germline references to assign V/J genes and CDR3. Reads were filtered out if the reads had weak V/J assignments (E-value above 1e-6), no CDR3, stop codons, out-of-frame junctions, or ambiguous translated residues. A V3J clonotype was defined by an identical inferred V gene, J gene, and CDR3 amino acid sequence. To compute the percentage overlap between repertoires, the number of shared unique clonotypes was divided by the size of the smaller repertoire. RTK rarefaction, the Chao1 estimator, and Recon v2.1 estimates of unobserved clonotypes were used to assess repertoire richness. Generation probabilities were computed with OLGA for all TCRbeta clonotypes obtained by the gDNA method from several donors. This is the immuneACCESS table as TCRdb keeps it, with only in-frame sequences that have V and J called. A part of the clones is gone; compared with another copy, unresolved V genes explain less than half, and the rest is unexplained. V and J calls and clone size follow that table, whereas D and trimming were derived from the DNA. The sample yields 900,000 to 1,200,000 clones; around 78% were counted once. Roughly 0.62% of the sample belongs to the ten largest clones.

Sequenced: memory CD4+ T cells from PBMCs. The sample's cell subset or site label, decoded: CD45RA-negative fraction. This sequence originates from a man in his late teens or twenties in good health. Some clones in this sample may be carry-over from other donors' samples.

The base sequence is TGTGCCAGCAGTGAAGCGGGCCACGTGGCGCATTTT. It translates as CASSEAGHVAHF. The rearranged chain carries TRBV6-1 and TRBJ1-5, with an unclear D gene assignment. The junction shows trimming of 0 bases on V and 15 bases on J, plus 12 bases between the germline ends. From the germline V gene, CDR1 is MNHNS and CDR2 is SASEGT. The CDR3 covers 12 residues, taking in both the cysteine and the phenylalanine. Of the read, only the CDR3 DNA is kept; its 36 bases are in frame from base 1.